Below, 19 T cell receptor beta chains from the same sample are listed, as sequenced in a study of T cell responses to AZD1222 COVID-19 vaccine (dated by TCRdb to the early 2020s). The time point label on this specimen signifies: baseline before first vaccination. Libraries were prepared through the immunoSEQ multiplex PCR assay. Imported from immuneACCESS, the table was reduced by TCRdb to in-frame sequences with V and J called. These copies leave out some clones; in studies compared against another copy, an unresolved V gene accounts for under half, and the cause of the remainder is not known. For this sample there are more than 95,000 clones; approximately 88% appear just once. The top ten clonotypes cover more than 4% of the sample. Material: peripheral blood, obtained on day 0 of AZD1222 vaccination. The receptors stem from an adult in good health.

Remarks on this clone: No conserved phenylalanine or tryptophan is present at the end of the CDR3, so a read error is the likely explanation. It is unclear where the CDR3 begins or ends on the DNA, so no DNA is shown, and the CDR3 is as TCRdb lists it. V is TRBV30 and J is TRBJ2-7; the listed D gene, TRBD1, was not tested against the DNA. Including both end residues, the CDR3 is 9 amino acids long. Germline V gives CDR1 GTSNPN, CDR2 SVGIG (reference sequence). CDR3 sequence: CAWSVHSVS.

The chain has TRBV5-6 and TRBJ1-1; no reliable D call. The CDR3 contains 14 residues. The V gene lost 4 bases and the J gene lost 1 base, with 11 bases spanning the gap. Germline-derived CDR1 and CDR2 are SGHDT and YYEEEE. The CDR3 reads CASSPEGRNTEAFF. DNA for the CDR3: TGTGCCAGCAGCCCAGAGGGCAGGAACACTGAAGCTTTCTTT. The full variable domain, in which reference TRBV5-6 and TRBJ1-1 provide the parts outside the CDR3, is DAGVTQSPTHLIKTRGQQVTLRCSPKSGHDTVSWYQQALGQGPQFIFQYYEEEERQRGNFPDRFSGHQFPNYSSELNVNALLLGDSALYLCASSPEGRNTEAFFGQGTRLTVV.

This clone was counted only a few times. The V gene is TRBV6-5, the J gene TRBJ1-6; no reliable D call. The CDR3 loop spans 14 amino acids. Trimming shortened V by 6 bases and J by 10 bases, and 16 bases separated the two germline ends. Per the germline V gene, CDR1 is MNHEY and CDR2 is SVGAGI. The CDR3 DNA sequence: TGTGCCAGCAGCCTAACAAAAATCATGTCACCCCTCCACTTT. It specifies CASSLTKIMSPLHF.

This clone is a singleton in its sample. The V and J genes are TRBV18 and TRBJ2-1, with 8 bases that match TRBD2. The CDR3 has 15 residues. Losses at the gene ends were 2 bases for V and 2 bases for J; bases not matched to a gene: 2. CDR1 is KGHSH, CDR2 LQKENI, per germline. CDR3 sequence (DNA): TGTGCCAGCTCACCAATTAGCGGGGCCTACAATGAGCAGTTCTTC. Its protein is CASSPISGAYNEQFF.

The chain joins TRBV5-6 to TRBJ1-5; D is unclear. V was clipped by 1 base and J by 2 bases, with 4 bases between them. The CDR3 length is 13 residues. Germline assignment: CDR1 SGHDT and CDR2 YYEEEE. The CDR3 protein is CASSLRRNQPQHF. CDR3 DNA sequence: TGTGCCAGCAGCTTGCGACGCAATCAGCCCCAGCATTTT.

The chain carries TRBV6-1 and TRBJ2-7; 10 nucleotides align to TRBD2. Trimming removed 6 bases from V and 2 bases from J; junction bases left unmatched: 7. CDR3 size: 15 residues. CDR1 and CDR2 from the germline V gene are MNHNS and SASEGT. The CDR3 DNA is TGTGCCAGCAGCTCGACTAGCGGGCAAACCTACGAGCAGTACTTC. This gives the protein CASSSTSGQTYEQYF.

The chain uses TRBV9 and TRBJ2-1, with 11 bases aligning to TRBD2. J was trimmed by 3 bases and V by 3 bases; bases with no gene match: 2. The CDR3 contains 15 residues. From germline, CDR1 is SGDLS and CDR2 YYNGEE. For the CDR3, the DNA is TGTGCCAGCAGCGCCGGACTAGCGGGCTACAATGAGCAGTTCTTC. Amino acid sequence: CASSAGLAGYNEQFF.

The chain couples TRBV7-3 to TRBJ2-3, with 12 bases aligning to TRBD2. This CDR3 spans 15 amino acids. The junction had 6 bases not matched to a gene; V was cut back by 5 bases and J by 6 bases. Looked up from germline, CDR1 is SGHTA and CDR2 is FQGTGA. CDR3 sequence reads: CASSPGLAGYDTQYF. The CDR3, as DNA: TGTGCCAGCAGCCCCGGACTAGCGGGATATGATACGCAGTATTTT.

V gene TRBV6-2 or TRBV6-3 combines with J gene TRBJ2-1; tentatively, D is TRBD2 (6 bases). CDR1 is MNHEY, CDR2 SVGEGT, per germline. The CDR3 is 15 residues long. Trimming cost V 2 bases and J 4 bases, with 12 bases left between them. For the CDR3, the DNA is TGTGCCAGCAGTTACGATAGCGGCAAATACAATGAGCAGTTCTTC. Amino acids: CASSYDSGKYNEQFF.

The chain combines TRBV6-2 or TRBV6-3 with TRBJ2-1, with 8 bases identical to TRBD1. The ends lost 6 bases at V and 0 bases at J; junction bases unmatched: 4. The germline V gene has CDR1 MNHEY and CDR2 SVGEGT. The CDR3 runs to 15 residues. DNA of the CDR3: TGTGCCAGCAGCACAGGGGGTATCTCCTACAATGAGCAGTTCTTC. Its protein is CASSTGGISYNEQFF.

As DNA, the CDR3 is TGCGCCAGCAGTGTTGGCCGGACAGGGGTCACTGAAGCTTTCTTT. The encoded protein is CASSVGRTGVTEAFF. The V and J genes are TRBV10-1 and TRBJ1-1; 9 bases are a match to TRBD1. The ends lost 4 bases at V and 4 bases at J; junction bases unmatched: 7. Germline V gene sequence: CDR1 WNHNN, CDR2 SYGVQD (reference sequence). CDR3 size: 15 residues.

The CDR3 spells CASSLVQNSGNTIYF. The CDR3 DNA is TGTGCCAGCAGTTTGGTACAGAACTCTGGAAACACCATATATTTT. The rearrangement links TRBV28 to TRBJ1-3; D remains ambiguous. There are 15 residues in the CDR3. Deletions cut 3 bases from V and 0 bases from J, with 9 bases between. The V gene's germline CDR1 is MDHEN and CDR2 SYDVKM.

The chain's CDR3 is CASSPSAYEQYF. As DNA, the CDR3 is TGTGCCAGCTCGCCGAGTGCCTACGAGCAGTACTTC. V and J are TRBV18 and TRBJ2-7, with unresolved D. Germline V lookup: CDR1 KGHSH, CDR2 LQKENI. V gave up 6 bases and J gave up 2 bases, with 8 bases separating them. The CDR3 is 12 residues long. Complete variable domain (other parts from reference TRBV18 and TRBJ2-7): NAGVMQNPRHLVRRRGQEARLRCSPMKGHSHVYWYRQLPEEGLKFMVYLQKENIIDESGMPKERFSAEFPKEGPSILRIQQVVRGDSAAYFCASSPSAYEQYFGPGTRLTVT.

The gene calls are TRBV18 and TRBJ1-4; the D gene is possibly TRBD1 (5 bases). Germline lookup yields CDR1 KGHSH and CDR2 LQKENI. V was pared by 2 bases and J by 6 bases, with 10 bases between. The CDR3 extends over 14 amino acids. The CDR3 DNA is TGTGCCAGCTCACCAGGGGGGATTGATGAAAAACTGTTTTTT. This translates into CASSPGGIDEKLFF.

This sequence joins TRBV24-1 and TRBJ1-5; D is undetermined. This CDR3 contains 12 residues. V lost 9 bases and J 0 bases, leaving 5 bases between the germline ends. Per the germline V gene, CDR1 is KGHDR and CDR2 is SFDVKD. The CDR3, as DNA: TGTGCCACCTCAGATAGCAATCAGCCCCAGCATTTT. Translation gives CATSDSNQPQHF.

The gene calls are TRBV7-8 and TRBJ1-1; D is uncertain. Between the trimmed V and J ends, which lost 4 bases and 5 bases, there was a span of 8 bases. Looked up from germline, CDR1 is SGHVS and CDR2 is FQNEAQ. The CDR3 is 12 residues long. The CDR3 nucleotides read TGTGCCAGCAGCTCATGGAGGACTGAAGCTTTCTTT. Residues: CASSSWRTEAFF.

CDR3 region: CASFEGGGFRAFF. CDR3 coding DNA: TGTGCCAGCTTTGAGGGGGGCGGATTCCGAGCTTTCTTT. J is TRBJ1-1 and V is TRBV27; D is possibly TRBD1 (6 bases). The germline gives CDR1 MNHEY, CDR2 SMNVEV (reference sequence). CDR3 length: 13 residues. V was pared by 8 bases and J by 10 bases, with 20 bases between.

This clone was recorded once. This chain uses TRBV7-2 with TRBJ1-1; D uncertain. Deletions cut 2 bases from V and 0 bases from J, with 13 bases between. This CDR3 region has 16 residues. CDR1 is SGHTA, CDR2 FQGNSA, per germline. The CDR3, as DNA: TGTGCCAGCAGCTTATGGCCTCCAATATTGAACACTGAAGCTTTCTTT. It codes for CASSLWPPILNTEAFF.

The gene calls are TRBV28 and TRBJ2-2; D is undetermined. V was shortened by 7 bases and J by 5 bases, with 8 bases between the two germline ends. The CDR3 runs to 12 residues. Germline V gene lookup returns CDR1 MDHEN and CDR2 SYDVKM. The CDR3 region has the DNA TGTGCCAGCAACCGGGTTACCGGGGAGCTGTTTTTT. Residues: CASNRVTGELFF. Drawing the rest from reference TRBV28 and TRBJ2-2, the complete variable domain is DVKVTQSSRYLVKRTGEKVFLECVQDMDHENMFWYRQDPGLGLRLIYFSYDVKMKEKGDIPEGYSVSREKKERFSLILESASTNQTSMYLCASNRVTGELFFGEGSRLTVL.